The rows below give T cell receptor beta chains drawn from one sample of a study of T cells in Graves' hyperthyroidism and ophthalmopathy. TCRdb reanalysed the multiplex PCR reads using MiXCR and keeps one entry per CDR3 protein. The repertoire holds about 160,000 distinct CDR3 sequences, with about 9.4% as singletons. Input material: blood. The origin of the receptors is a woman aged 18-29 years with Graves' hyperthyroidism that later progressed to Graves' ophthalmopathy. The CDR3 runs from the conserved cysteine through the conserved F or W. The order of the fields is D gene, clone size, J gene, V gene, CDR3 protein, CDR3 DNA. The D gene is left open where the match is weak. Expanded clones are given a class, and other clones once, few, many or no size at all.

TRBD2	many	TRBJ2-2	TRBV29-1	CSVVGQAGAGGELFF	TGCAGCGTTGTGGGGCAGGCGGGAGCCGGCGGGGAGCTGTTTTTT
TRBD2	many	TRBJ2-1	TRBV20-1	CSARDSTSDYNEQFF	TGCAGTGCTAGAGATTCAACTAGCGACTACAATGAGCAGTTCTTC
.	many	TRBJ1-2	TRBV30	CAWSVKGSHGYTF	TGTGCCTGGAGTGTTAAAGGGAGTCATGGCTACACCTTC
TRBD2	.	TRBJ2-1	TRBV9	CASSVGLASYNEQFF	TGTGCCAGCAGCGTAGGACTAGCCTCCTACAATGAGCAGTTCTTC
.	many	TRBJ1-1	TRBV7-8	CASSSTETFF	TGTGCCAGCAGCTCGACAGAAACTTTCTTT
TRBD2	many	TRBJ2-7	TRBV2	CASSEGGSTDEQYF	TGTGCCAGCAGTGAAGGCGGGAGTACCGACGAGCAGTACTTC
TRBD1	many	TRBJ2-7	TRBV28	CASREQGDNSYEQYF	TGTGCCAGCCGAGAACAGGGGGATAACTCCTACGAGCAGTACTTC
.	few	TRBJ2-7	TRBV14	CASSQGGILSYEQYF	TGTGCCAGCAGCCAAGGAGGGATTCTCTCCTACGAGCAGTACTTC
.	many	TRBJ1-5	TRBV2	CASSEGAGLGNQPQHF	TGTGCCAGCAGTGAGGGGGCTGGGCTTGGCAATCAGCCCCAGCATTTT
.	.	TRBJ1-5	TRBV20-1	CSALRDDSNQPQHF	TGCAGTGCCCTCAGAGACGATAGCAATCAGCCCCAGCATTTT
.	many	TRBJ2-5	TRBV2	CASSRDGGAAETQYF	TGTGCCAGCAGTCGAGATGGGGGGGCCGCGGAGACCCAGTACTTC
.	few	TRBJ2-5	TRBV18	CASSPPWAQFKETQYF	TGTGCCAGCTCACCACCGTGGGCACAGTTTAAGGAGACCCAGTACTTC
TRBD2	.	TRBJ2-3	TRBV5-1	CASRKLAVTDTQYF	TGCGCCAGCAGAAAACTAGCGGTCACAGATACGCAGTATTTT